This T cell receptor (beta chain) was recorded in a study of blood T cell repertoires in COVID-19. Overall study: Sites in the United States, Italy and Spain provided acute and convalescent COVID-19 samples. PBMCs, B-cell-depleted T cells, or T cells were the source of the cDNA or gDNA that made up the material.

CDR3 length equals 18 residues. Per germline, CDR1 LGHDT and CDR2 YNNKEL (reference sequence). V was pared by 1 base and J by 4 bases, with 9 bases of the junction left unmatched. Original data processing: By means of reference gene primer amplification, nucleated cell counts were estimated. Only in-frame clones appear in the TCRdb table, and some are missing; sequencing was by immunoSEQ multiplex PCR. That table supplies the V and J calls and clone size; D and trimming were determined from the DNA. Among over 85,000 clones listed, around 75% were seen once. The sample was peripheral blood. The TCR comes from a man between 65 and 85 years old with acute or convalescent COVID-19. The chain uses TRBV3-1 (or the pseudogene TRBV3-2) and TRBJ2-3, with 12 nucleotides matching TRBD2. The CDR3 DNA is TGTGCCAGCAGCCAAGGACTAGCGGGAGACCCTTTGTCAGATACGCAGTATTTT. This sequence encodes CASSQGLAGDPLSDTQYF.